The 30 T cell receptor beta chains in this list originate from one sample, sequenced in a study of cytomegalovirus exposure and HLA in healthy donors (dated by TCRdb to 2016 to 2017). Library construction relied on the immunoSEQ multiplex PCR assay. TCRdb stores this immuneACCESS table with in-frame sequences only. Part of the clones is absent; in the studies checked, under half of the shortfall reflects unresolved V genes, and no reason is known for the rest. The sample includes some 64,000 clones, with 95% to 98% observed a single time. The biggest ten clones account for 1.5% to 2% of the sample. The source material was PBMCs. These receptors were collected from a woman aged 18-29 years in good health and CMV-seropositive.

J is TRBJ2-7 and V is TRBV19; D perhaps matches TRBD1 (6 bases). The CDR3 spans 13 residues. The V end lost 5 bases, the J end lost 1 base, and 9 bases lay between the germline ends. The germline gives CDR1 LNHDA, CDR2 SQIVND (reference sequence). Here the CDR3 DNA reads TGTGCCAGTAGTTTCGGACAGTCCTACGAGCAGTACTTC. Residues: CASSFGQSYEQYF.

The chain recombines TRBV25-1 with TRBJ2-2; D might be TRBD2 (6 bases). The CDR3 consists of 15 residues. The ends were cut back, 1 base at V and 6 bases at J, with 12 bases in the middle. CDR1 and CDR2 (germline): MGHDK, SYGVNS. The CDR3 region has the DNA TGTGCCAGCAGTGAATCCAGCCGGGAGTCCGGGGAGCTGTTTTTT. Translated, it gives CASSESSRESGELFF. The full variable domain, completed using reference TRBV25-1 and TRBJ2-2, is EADIYQTPRYLVIGTGKKITLECSQTMGHDKMYWYQQDPGMELHLIHYSYGVNSTEKGDLSSESTVSRIRTEHFPLTLESARPSHTSQYLCASSESSRESGELFFGEGSRLTVL.

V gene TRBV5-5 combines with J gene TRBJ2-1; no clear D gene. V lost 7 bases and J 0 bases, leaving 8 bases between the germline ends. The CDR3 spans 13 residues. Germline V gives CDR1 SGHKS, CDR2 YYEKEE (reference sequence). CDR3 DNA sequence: TGTGCCAGCGGGCTCAGCTCCTACAATGAGCAGTTCTTC. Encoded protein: CASGLSSYNEQFF.

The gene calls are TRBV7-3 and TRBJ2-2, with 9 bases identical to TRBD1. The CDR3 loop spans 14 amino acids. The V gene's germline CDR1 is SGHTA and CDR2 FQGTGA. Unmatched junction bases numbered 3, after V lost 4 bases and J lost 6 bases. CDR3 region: CASSWGTGSGELFF. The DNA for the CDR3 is TGTGCCAGCAGCTGGGGGACAGGGTCCGGGGAGCTGTTTTTT.

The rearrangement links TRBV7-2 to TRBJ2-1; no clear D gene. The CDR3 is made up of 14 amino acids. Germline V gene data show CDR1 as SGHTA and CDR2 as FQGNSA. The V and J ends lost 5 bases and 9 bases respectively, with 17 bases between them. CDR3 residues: CASSPAPVYGEQFF. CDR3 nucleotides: TGTGCCAGCAGCCCCGCGCCGGTTTACGGTGAGCAGTTCTTC. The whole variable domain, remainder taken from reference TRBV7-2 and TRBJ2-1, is GAGVSQSPSNKVTEKGKDVELRCDPISGHTALYWYRQSLGQGLEFLIYFQGNSAPDKSGLPSDRFSAERTGGSVSTLTIQRTQQEDSAVYLCASSPAPVYGEQFFGPGTRLTVL.

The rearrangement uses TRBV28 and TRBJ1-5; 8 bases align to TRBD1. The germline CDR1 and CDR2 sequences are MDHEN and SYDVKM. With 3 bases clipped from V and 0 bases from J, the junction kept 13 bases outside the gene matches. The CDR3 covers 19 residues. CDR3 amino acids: CASSFGSGGARYSNQPQHF. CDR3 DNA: TGTGCCAGCAGTTTCGGTTCAGGGGGCGCCCGGTATAGCAATCAGCCCCAGCATTTT.

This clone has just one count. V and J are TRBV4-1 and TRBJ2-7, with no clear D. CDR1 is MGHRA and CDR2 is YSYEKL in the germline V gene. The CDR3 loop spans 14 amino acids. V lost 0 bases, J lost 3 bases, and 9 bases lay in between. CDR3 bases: TGCGCCAGCAGCCAAGATCTAGAAGTCTACGAGCAGTACTTC. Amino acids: CASSQDLEVYEQYF.

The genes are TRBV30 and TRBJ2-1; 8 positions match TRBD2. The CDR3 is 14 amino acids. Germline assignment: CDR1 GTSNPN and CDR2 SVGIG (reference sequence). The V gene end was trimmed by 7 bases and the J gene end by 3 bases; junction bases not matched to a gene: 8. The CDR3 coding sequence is TGTGCCTCCTTAGGCACTAGCGGCTACAATGAGCAGTTCTTC. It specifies CASLGTSGYNEQFF.

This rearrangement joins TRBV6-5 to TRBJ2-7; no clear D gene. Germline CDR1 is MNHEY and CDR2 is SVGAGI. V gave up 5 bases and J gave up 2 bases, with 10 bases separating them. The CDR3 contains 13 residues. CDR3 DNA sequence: TGTGCCAGCAGTCCCCAAACTACCTACGAGCAGTACTTC. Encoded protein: CASSPQTTYEQYF.

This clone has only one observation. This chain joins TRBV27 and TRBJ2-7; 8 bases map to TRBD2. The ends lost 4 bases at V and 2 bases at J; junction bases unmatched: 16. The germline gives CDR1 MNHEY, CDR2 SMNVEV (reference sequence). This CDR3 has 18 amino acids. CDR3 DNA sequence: TGTGCCAGCAGTTCGGGGGCGGTGTGGCGGGAGGTCCCCTACGAGCAGTACTTC. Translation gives CASSSGAVWREVPYEQYF.

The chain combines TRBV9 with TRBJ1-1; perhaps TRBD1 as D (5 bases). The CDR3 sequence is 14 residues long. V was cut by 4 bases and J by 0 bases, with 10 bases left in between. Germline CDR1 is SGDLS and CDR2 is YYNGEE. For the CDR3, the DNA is TGTGCCAGCAGCCCCTCAGGGCTGAACACTGAAGCTTTCTTT. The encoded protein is CASSPSGLNTEAFF.

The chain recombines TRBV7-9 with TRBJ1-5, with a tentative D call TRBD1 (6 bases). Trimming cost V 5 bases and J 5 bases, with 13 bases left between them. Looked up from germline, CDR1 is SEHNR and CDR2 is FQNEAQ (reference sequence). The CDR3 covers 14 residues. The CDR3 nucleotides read TGTGCCAGCAGCGATTGGGGGCGCGATCAGCCCCAGCATTTT. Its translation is CASSDWGRDQPQHF. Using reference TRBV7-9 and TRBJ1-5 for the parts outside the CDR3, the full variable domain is DTGVSQNPRHKITKRGQNVTFRCDPISEHNRLYWYRQTLGQGPEFLTYFQNEAQLEKSRLLSDRFSAERPKGSFSTLEIQRTEQGDSAMYLCASSDWGRDQPQHFGDGTRLSIL.

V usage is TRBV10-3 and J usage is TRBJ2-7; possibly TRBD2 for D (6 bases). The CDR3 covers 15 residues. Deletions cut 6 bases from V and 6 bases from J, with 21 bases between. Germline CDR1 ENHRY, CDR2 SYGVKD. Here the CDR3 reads CAIRGDSGTVGEQYF. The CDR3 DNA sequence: TGTGCCATCAGAGGGGACTCCGGGACTGTCGGCGAGCAGTACTTC.

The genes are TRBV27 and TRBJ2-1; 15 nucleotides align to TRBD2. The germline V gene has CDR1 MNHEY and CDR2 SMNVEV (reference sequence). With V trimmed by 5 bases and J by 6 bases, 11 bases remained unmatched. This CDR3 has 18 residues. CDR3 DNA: TGTGCCAGCAGTGTCAGGACTAGCGGGAGGGCCGGTTCCAATGAGCAGTTCTTC. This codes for CASSVRTSGRAGSNEQFF.

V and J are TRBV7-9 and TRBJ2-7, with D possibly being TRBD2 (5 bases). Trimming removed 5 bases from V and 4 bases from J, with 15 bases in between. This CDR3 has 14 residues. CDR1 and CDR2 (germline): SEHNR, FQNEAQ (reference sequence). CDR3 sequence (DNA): TGTGCCAGCAGCCGGGGATCCCTTGGATACGAGCAGTACTTC. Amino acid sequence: CASSRGSLGYEQYF.

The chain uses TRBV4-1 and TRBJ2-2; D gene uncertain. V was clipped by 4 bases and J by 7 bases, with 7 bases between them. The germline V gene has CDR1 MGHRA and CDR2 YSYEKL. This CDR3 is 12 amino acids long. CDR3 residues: CASSPVGGELFF. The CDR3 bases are TGCGCCAGCAGCCCGGTCGGCGGGGAGCTGTTTTTT.

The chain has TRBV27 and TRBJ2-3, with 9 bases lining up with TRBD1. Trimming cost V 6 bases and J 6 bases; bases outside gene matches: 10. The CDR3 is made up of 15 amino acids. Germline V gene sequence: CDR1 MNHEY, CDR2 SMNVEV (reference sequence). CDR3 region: CASRVEGQGWDTQYF. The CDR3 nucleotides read TGTGCCAGCAGGGTGGAGGGACAGGGTTGGGATACGCAGTATTTT.

The CDR3 spells CASKSGGRADTQYF. Written as DNA, the CDR3 is TGTGCCAGCAAATCCGGGGGAAGGGCAGATACGCAGTATTTT. The chain recombines TRBV11-2 with TRBJ2-3; tentatively, D is TRBD2 (6 bases). Germline values: CDR1 SGHAT, CDR2 FQNNGV. The CDR3 extends over 14 amino acids. Trimming shortened V by 7 bases and J by 4 bases, and 15 bases separated the two germline ends.

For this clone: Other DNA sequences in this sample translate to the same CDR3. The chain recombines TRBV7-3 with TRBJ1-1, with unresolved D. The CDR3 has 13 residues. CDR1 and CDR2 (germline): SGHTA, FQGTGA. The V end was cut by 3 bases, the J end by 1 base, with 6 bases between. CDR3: CASSFRQNTEAFF. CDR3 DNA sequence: TGTGCCAGCAGCTTTCGACAGAACACTGAAGCTTTCTTT.

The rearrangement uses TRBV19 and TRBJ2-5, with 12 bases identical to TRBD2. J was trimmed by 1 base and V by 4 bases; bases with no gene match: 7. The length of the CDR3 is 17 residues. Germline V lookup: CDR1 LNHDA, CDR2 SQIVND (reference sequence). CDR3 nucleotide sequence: TGTGCCAGTAGTACCGTTCTAGCGGGAGGGCCCCAAGAGACCCAGTACTTC. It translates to CASSTVLAGGPQETQYF.

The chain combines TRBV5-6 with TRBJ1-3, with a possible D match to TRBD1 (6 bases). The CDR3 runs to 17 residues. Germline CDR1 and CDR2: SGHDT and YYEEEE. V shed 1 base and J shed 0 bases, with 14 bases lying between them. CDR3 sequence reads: CASSLRTDLYSGNTIYF. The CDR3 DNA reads TGTGCCAGCAGCTTGCGGACAGACCTATACTCTGGAAACACCATATATTTT.

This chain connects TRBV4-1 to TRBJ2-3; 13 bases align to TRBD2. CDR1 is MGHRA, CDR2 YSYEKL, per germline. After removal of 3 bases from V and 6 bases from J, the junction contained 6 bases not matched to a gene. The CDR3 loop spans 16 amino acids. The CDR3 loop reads CASSHTSGRAIDTQYF. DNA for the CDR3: TGCGCCAGCAGCCATACTAGCGGGAGGGCCATCGATACGCAGTATTTT.

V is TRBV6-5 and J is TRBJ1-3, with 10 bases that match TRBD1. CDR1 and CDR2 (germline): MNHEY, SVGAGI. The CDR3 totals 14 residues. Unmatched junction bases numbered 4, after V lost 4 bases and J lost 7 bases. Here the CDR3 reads CASSWRGQGNTIYF. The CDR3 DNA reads TGTGCCAGCAGTTGGAGGGGACAGGGGAACACCATATATTTT.

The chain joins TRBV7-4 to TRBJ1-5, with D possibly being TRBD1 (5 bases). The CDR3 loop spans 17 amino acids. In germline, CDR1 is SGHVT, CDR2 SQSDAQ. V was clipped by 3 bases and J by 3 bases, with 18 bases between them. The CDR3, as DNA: TGTGCCAGCAGCTTCCTTGGGCGGGACGGCTACAATCAGCCCCAGCATTTT. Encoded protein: CASSFLGRDGYNQPQHF.

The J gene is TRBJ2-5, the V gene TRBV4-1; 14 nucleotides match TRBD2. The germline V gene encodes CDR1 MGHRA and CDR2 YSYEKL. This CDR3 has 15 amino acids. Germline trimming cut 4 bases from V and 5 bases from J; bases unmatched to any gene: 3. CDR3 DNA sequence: TGCGCCAGCAGCCCACGGACTAGCGGGAGGGAGACCCAGTACTTC. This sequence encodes CASSPRTSGRETQYF.

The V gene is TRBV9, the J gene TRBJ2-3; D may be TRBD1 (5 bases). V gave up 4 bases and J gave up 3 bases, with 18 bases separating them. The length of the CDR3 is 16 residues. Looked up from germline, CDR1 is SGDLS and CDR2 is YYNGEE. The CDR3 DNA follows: TGTGCCAGCAGCCTAGTTTCGCAGGGATTTACAGATACGCAGTATTTT. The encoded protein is CASSLVSQGFTDTQYF.

The CDR3 protein is CASSLWPNTEAFF. The CDR3 nucleotides are TGCGCCAGCAGCCTCTGGCCGAACACTGAAGCTTTCTTT. This chain joins TRBV4-1 and TRBJ1-1, with D unclear. There are 13 residues in the CDR3. V was pared by 4 bases and J by 1 base, with 7 bases between. Germline loops: CDR1 MGHRA, CDR2 YSYEKL.

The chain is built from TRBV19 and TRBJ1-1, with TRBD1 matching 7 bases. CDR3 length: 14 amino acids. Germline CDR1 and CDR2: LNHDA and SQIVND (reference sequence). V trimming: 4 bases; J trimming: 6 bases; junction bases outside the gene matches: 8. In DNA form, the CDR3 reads TGTGCCAGTAGTAATCGACAGGGCGCGCCTGAAGCTTTCTTT. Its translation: CASSNRQGAPEAFF.

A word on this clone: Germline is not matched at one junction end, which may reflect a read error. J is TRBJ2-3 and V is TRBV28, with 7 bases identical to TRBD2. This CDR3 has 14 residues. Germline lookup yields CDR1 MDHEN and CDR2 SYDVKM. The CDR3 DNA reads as TGTGCCAGCAGTTTTGGCGGGAGCAGAGATACGCAGTATTTT. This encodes CASSFGGSRDTQYF.

CDR3 DNA: TGTGCCAGCAGAGGTCCACTAAACACTGAAGCTTTCTTT. Its protein is CASRGPLNTEAFF. V usage is TRBV2 and J usage is TRBJ1-1; the D is unclear. CDR1 SNHLY and CDR2 FYNNEI come from the germline V gene. The V end was cut by 6 bases, the J end by 2 bases, with 10 bases between. This CDR3 has 13 amino acids. Together with reference TRBV2 and TRBJ1-1, the CDR3 gives the full variable domain: EPEVTQTPSHQVTQMGQEVILRCVPISNHLYFYWYRQILGQKVEFLVSFYNNEISEKSEIFDDQFSVERPDGSNFTLKIRSTKLEDSAMYFCASRGPLNTEAFFGQGTRLTVV.